Presented here are 11 T cell receptor beta chains from one specimen sequenced in a study of PD-1 blockade in classical Hodgkin lymphoma. The assay was immunoSEQ multiplex PCR, and TCRdb's table has in-frame clones only and misses some. This sample has some 20,000 clones; about two thirds occur once, and the top ten carry over 15%. Autologous stem cell transplantation was followed by relapse in every patient, and brentuximab vedotin exposure varied. The source material was peripheral blood mononuclear cells (PBMCs), sampled at baseline. The source of these receptors is a human donor with classical Hodgkin lymphoma.

The genes are TRBV9 and TRBJ1-1; TRBD1 matches at 7 bases. J was trimmed by 1 base and V by 4 bases; bases with no gene match: 7. The CDR3 is 15 residues long. Germline V lookup: CDR1 SGDLS, CDR2 YYNGEE. The CDR3 nucleotides read TGTGCCAGCAGCCCTAGGGGGCTACCGAACACTGAAGCTTTCTTT. Protein sequence: CASSPRGLPNTEAFF. The full variable domain, in which reference TRBV9 and TRBJ1-1 provide the parts outside the CDR3, is DSGVTQTPKHLITATGQRVTLRCSPRSGDLSVYWYQQSLDQGLQFLIQYYNGEERAKGNILERFSAQQFPDLHSELNLSSLELGDSALYFCASSPRGLPNTEAFFGQGTRLTVV.

The rearrangement links TRBV10-3 to TRBJ2-3; 8 nucleotides align to TRBD2. V lost 3 bases and J lost 3; bases outside the gene matches: 5. Germline lookup yields CDR1 ENHRY and CDR2 SYGVKD. The CDR3 consists of 15 residues. The CDR3 here is CAISDPGGPTDTQYF. The CDR3 region has the DNA TGTGCCATCAGTGATCCGGGAGGGCCAACAGATACGCAGTATTTT.

For this clone: Relative to the germline gene, one junction end is altered; a read error may explain this. V gene TRBV18 combines with J gene TRBJ1-4, with D possibly TRBD1 on 5 matching bases. The CDR3 has 17 residues. Germline CDR1 and CDR2: KGHSH and LQKENI. CDR3 amino acids: CASSPRRAGEQLTGILF. CDR3 sequence (DNA): TGTGCCAGCTCACCAAGGCGCGCGGGGGAGCAGTTGACCGGCATCCTTTTT.

This clone is categorized as medium-sized. The J gene is TRBJ2-1, the V gene TRBV6-6, with TRBD1 matching over 11 bases. The J segment lost 6 bases and the V segment lost 6 bases, leaving 4 bases of the junction unmatched. This CDR3 is built from 14 residues. Germline V gene sequence: CDR1 MNHNY, CDR2 SVGAGI (reference sequence). CDR3 sequence (DNA): TGTGCCAGCAGACCAGGACAGGGGGCCAATGAGCAGTTCTTC. Translated: CASRPGQGANEQFF.

At least ten counts were recorded for this clone. This chain links TRBV28 with TRBJ2-3; TRBD2 matches 10 bases. V lost 6 bases, J lost 5 bases, and 2 bases stayed unmatched. The germline V gene encodes CDR1 MDHEN and CDR2 SYDVKM. CDR3 length: 13 residues. The CDR3 region is CASRASGRDTQYF. In DNA, the CDR3 is TGTGCCAGCAGGGCTAGCGGGAGAGATACGCAGTATTTT.

The chain carries TRBV6-6 and TRBJ1-2, with a possible D match to TRBD1 (6 bases). Between the trimmed V and J ends, which lost 6 bases and 2 bases, there was a span of 16 bases. CDR1 is MNHNY and CDR2 is SVGAGI in the germline V gene (reference sequence). This CDR3 is built from 15 residues. This chain's CDR3 is CASSQRQASNYGYTF. CDR3 nucleotides: TGTGCCAGCAGCCAACGACAGGCCTCGAACTATGGCTACACCTTC.

The CDR3 spells CASSRDPYSNQPQHF. The CDR3 region has the DNA TGCGCCAGCAGCAGGGACCCCTATAGCAATCAGCCCCAGCATTTT. The rearrangement uses TRBV5-1 and TRBJ1-5; weak D call: TRBD1 (5 bases). V was trimmed by 4 bases and J by 0 bases, leaving 11 bases between them. The CDR3 runs 15 residues. The germline gives CDR1 SGHRS, CDR2 YFSETQ.

The chain joins TRBV6-1 to TRBJ1-6, with 8 bases matching TRBD1. CDR1 is MNHNS, CDR2 SASEGT, per germline. The CDR3 contains 14 residues. V lost 6 bases, J lost 10 bases, and 8 bases stayed unmatched. CDR3 coding DNA: TGTGCCAGCAGGGCCCAGGGGGCATGGTCACCCCTCCACTTT. This sequence encodes CASRAQGAWSPLHF.

This chain joins TRBV6-1 and TRBJ1-2; D is possibly TRBD1 (6 bases). Germline-derived CDR1 and CDR2 are MNHNS and SASEGT. V shed 5 bases and J shed 4 bases, with 8 bases lying between them. The CDR3 has 12 residues. The CDR3 DNA reads TGTGCCAGCAGTTGGGACATCTATGGCTACACCTTC. It yields the protein CASSWDIYGYTF.

The CDR3 protein is CVDGTSGGPYQETQYF. The DNA of the CDR3 is TGCGTTGATGGAACTAGCGGGGGCCCGTACCAAGAGACCCAGTACTTC. V and J are TRBV29-1 and TRBJ2-5, with 11 bases lining up with TRBD2. From germline, CDR1 is SQVTM and CDR2 ANQGSEA. The CDR3 covers 16 residues.

The V gene is TRBV4-3, the J gene TRBJ2-1; 7 nucleotides agree with TRBD1. This CDR3 comprises 15 residues. The germline CDR1 and CDR2 sequences are LGHNA and YSLEER. J lost 7 bases, V lost 1 base, and 7 bases had no gene match. CDR3 in amino acids: CASSQGGQVWNEQFF. CDR3 coding DNA: TGCGCCAGCAGCCAAGGTGGACAGGTTTGGAATGAGCAGTTCTTC.